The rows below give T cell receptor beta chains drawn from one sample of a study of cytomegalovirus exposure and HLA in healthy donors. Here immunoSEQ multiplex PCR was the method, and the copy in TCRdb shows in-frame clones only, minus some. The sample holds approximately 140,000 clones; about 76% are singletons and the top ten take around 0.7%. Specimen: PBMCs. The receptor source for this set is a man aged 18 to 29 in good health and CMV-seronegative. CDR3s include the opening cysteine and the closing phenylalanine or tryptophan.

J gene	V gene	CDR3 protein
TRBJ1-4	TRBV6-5	CASSYSTGATNEKLFF
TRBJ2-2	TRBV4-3	CASSHTSFGPGELFF
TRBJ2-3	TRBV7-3	CASSLRRSTDTQYF
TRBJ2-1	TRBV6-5	CASSTRDRGHNEQFF
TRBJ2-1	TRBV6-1	CASNRDNANNEQFF
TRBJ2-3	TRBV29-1	CSVRGQFTDTQYF
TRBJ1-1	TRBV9	CASSVEAGGRTEAFF
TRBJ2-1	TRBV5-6	CASSLGSSYNEQFF
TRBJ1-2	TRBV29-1	CSVEGLGTGDGYTF
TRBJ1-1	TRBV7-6	CASSLYRVGRGVPEAFF
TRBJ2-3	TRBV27	CASSHRQVFGTDTQYF
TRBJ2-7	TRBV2	CASSDRTTVTYEQYF
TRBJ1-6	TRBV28	CASSPADRDYNSPLHF
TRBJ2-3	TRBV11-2	CASSSSTDTQYF
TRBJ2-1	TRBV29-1	CSVVQRGGSSHEQFF
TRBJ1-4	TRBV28	CASSLLTGGDEKLFF
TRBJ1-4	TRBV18	CASSPKSDRKLFF
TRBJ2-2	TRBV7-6	CASSSSFPPGELFF
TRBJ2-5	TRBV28	CASISQGRETQYF
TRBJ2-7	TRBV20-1	CSASSIYEQYF
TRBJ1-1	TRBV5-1	CASSVTAGDTEAFF
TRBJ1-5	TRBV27	CASTSSWGELQNQPQHF
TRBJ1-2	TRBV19	CASSRTQGGPLGYTF
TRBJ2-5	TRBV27	CASSGTSGGLKTQYF
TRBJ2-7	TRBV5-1	CASSDRTVGYEQYF
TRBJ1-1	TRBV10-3	CAISTTGGNTEAFF
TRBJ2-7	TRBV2	CASSPAGVEQYF
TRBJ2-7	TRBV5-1	CASSLDGTGVSYEQYF
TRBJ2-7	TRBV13	CASSLTGTATYEQYF
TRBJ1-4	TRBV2	CASRGDSLYESEKLFF
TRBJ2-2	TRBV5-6	CASSLERGPGELFF
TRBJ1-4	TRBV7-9	CASSFSRGSLEKLFF
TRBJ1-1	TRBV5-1	CASSSETGSNTEAFF
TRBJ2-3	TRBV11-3	CASSLGGLAVDTQYF
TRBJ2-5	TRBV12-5	CASGLGDRLQETQYF
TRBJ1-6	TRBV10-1	CASSEGTNYSPLHF
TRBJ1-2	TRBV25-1	CASSEAGRNYGYTF
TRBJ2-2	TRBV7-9	CASTPGGGINTGELFF
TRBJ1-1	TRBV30	CAWKAAEAFF
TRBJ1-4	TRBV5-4	CASSLRTGEVQEKLFF
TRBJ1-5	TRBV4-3	CASSQDMGGGQPQHF
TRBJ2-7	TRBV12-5	CASGSGQGAYEQYF
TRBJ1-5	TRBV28	CASSLGPRGSNQPQHF
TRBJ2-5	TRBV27	CASTDRAPYQETQYF
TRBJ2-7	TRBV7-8	CASSRGQDNYEQYF
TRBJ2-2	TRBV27	CASQIAGGSTGELFF
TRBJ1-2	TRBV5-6	CASRGVVGGYGYTF
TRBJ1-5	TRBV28	CASSLWLQGGQPQHF
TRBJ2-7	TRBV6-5	CASNTRDSRAEQYF
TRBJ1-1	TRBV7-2	CASSYGGRGGITEAFF
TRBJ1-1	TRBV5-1	CASSDPNRGMESEAFF
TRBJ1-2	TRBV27	CASSFDRGYGYTF
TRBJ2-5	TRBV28	CASTEPGVRETQYF
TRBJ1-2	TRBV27	CASSFIAGYGYTF
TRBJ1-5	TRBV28	CASHHQPQHF